Presented here are 20 T cell receptor beta chains from one specimen sequenced in a study of post-analysis software for immune sequencing data (dated by TCRdb to the mid-2010s). Beyond this particular receptor, the publication reports: Significantly higher frequencies in patients than in controls were found for five or six TRBV segments, including TRBV5-6, TRBV5-1 and TRBV20-1.

Antigens for these TCRs are unknown. Library method: PCR. Sequencing relied on an Illumina HiSeq 2500. Unique molecular identifiers were incorporated into TCR beta cDNA libraries to reduce PCR and sequencing biases. TCRdb passed the public sequencing reads through fastp at Q25 and MiXCR, retaining productive beta sequences. Under each unique CDR3 protein, matching rows form one entry showing the most common genes and DNA. This sample holds 350,000 to 500,000 distinct CDR3 sequences; more than 30% were observed only once. The ten largest make up 7.5% to 8.5% of the sample. Sample: blood. These receptors all come from a girl under 10 years old with multiple sclerosis.

Only a few counts were recorded for this clonotype. V and J are TRBV20-1 and TRBJ2-3, with D tentatively TRBD2 (5 bases). This CDR3 comprises 15 residues. Trimming stripped 4 bases from V and 0 bases from J, with 14 bases between. Germline CDR1 and CDR2: DFQATT and SNEGSKA (reference sequence). The CDR3 protein is CSATDLVTSTDTQYF. Here the CDR3 DNA reads TGCAGTGCTACGGACTTAGTTACTAGCACAGATACGCAGTATTTT.

V is TRBV10-3 and J is TRBJ2-7; the match to TRBD2 covers 15 bases. CDR3 length: 15 amino acids. The germline CDR1 and CDR2 sequences are ENHRY and SYGVKD. Trimming took 6 bases from V and 4 from J; bases not matched to a gene: 4. The CDR3 DNA reads as TGTGCCATCAGAGCCGGGACTAGCGGGGGGTACGAGCAGTACTTC. Its translation is CAIRAGTSGGYEQYF.

The V and J genes are TRBV10-3 and TRBJ1-1; D perhaps matches TRBD1 (5 bases). The CDR3 runs to 13 residues. V lost 6 bases to trimming and J lost 1 base, with 9 bases between them. Germline V gene data show CDR1 as ENHRY and CDR2 as SYGVKD. This CDR3 reads CAIRGVTNTEAFF. CDR3 coding DNA: TGTGCCATCAGGGGGGTGACGAACACTGAAGCTTTCTTT.

V and J are TRBV7-6 and TRBJ1-2, with D possibly matching TRBD1 (5 bases). CDR1 and CDR2 from the germline V gene are SGHVS and FNYEAQ. V shed 0 bases and J shed 0 bases, with 5 bases lying between them. The CDR3 is 14 amino acids. The CDR3 coding sequence is TGTGCCAGCAGCTTAGCGGGACCTAACTATGGCTACACCTTC. Protein: CASSLAGPNYGYTF.

The chain recombines TRBV9 with TRBJ2-7, with D perhaps matching TRBD2 (6 bases). This CDR3 comprises 14 residues. Germline CDR1 is SGDLS and CDR2 is YYNGEE. Trimming removed 0 bases from V and 0 bases from J, with 7 bases in between. This CDR3 is CASSVGGDSYEQYF. The CDR3 DNA reads as TGTGCCAGCAGCGTAGGCGGGGACTCCTACGAGCAGTACTTC.

This clonotype came up a few times. The CDR3 loop reads CASSSGTGRGVETQYF. In nucleotides, the CDR3 is TGTGCCAGCAGCTCCGGGACAGGGCGCGGTGTGGAGACCCAGTACTTC. The chain joins TRBV7-3 to TRBJ2-5; 9 nucleotides line up with TRBD1. Germline V gene data show CDR1 as SGHTA and CDR2 as FQGTGA. V was pared by 4 bases and J by 5 bases, with 11 bases of the junction left unmatched. The CDR3 contains 16 residues.

There are a few counts of this clonotype. J is TRBJ2-1 and V is TRBV7-2, with 16 bases fitting TRBD2. The CDR3 is 21 residues long. Germline CDR1 SGHTA, CDR2 FQGNSA. CDR3 sequence: CSPISVHSGTSGRANHNEQFF. CDR3 nucleotide sequence: TGTTCGCCGATTTCCGTACACTCCGGGACTAGCGGGAGGGCCAATCACAATGAGCAGTTCTTC.

This clonotype was counted between two and nine times. Compared with germline, one end of the junction differs, possibly owing to a read error. CDR3 sequence reads: CAGSVAGGADTQYF. In DNA form, the CDR3 reads TGTGCCGGCAGCGTAGCAGGGGGGGCGGATACGCAGTATTTT. The chain links TRBV9 to TRBJ2-3; the D gene could be TRBD1 or TRBD2 (7 bases each). Germline V gene lookup returns CDR1 SGDLS and CDR2 YYNGEE. This CDR3 is built from 14 residues. Using reference TRBV9 and TRBJ2-3 for the parts outside the CDR3, the full variable domain is DSGVTQTPKHLITATGQRVTLRCSPRSGDLSVYWYQQSLDQGLQFLIQYYNGEERAKGNILERFSAQQFPDLHSELNLSSLELGDSALYFCAGSVAGGADTQYFGPGTRLTVL.

This clonotype has only a few counts. V usage is TRBV5-6 and J usage is TRBJ2-3; perhaps D is TRBD1 or TRBD2 (5 bases each). Trimming took off 1 base at V and 2 bases at J, with 8 bases between the two ends. The CDR3 loop spans 14 amino acids. Germline CDR1 reads SGHDT; CDR2 reads YYEEEE. The CDR3 spells CASSLRGLTDTQYF. DNA for the CDR3: TGTGCCAGCAGCTTGCGGGGCCTCACAGATACGCAGTATTTT.

V usage is TRBV20-1 and J usage is TRBJ2-7; perhaps TRBD2 as D (5 bases). Germline V gene sequence: CDR1 DFQATT, CDR2 SNEGSKA (reference sequence). This CDR3 is built from 16 residues. Trimming left V 5 bases short and J 5 bases short, with 25 bases between. Written as DNA, the CDR3 is TGCAGTGCTCCTCGGGGTAACAGTGTTCAGTTCAACGAGCAGTACTTC. As protein: CSAPRGNSVQFNEQYF.

This clonotype was seen a single time. The chain joins TRBV3-1 to TRBJ2-1, with unresolved D. Germline V lookup: CDR1 LGHDT, CDR2 YNNKEL (reference sequence). This CDR3 has 13 amino acids. V was trimmed by 1 base and J by 5 bases, leaving 6 bases between them. CDR3 nucleotides: TGTGCCAGCAGCCAAGGACTGCACAATGAGCAGTTCTTC. Protein sequence: CASSQGLHNEQFF.

This clonotype was seen a handful of times. The rearrangement links TRBV5-1 to TRBJ1-6, with D unresolved. Germline V lookup: CDR1 SGHRS, CDR2 YFSETQ. Trimming stripped 0 bases from V and 8 bases from J, with 9 bases between. The length of the CDR3 is 14 residues. In nucleotides, the CDR3 is TGCGCCAGCAGCTTGGACGGAGGTGATTCACCCCTCCACTTT. This translates into CASSLDGGDSPLHF.

V and J are TRBV7-2 and TRBJ2-3; TRBD1 might be the D (6 bases). CDR3 length: 15 residues. Germline CDR1 SGHTA, CDR2 FQGNSA. The V gene lost 2 bases and the J gene lost 6 bases, with 15 bases spanning the gap. CDR3 residues: CASSLQGNLGDTQYF. The CDR3 region has the DNA TGTGCCAGCAGCTTACAGGGGAACCTCGGGGATACGCAGTATTTT.

This clonotype has only one observation. This CDR3 reads CSARVRDSLNSPLHF. CDR3 bases: TGCAGTGCTAGGGTTCGGGACAGTCTTAATTCACCCCTCCACTTT. The V call is TRBV20-1, the J call TRBJ1-6, with 7 bases matching TRBD1. The junction had 8 bases not matched to a gene; V was cut back by 3 bases and J by 6 bases. Germline V gives CDR1 DFQATT, CDR2 SNEGSKA (reference sequence). This CDR3 spans 15 amino acids.

The table lists this clonotype with a few counts. One base away lies a much larger clone, so this may be a sequencing read error. V and J are TRBV6-2 or TRBV6-3 and TRBJ2-1; 9 bases agree with TRBD2. Unmatched junction bases numbered 4, after V lost 2 bases and J lost 5 bases. Germline assignment: CDR1 MNHEY and CDR2 SVGEGT. This CDR3 spans 15 amino acids. The DNA of the CDR3 is TGTGCCAGCAGTTACGCGGGAGGGCCCCACAATGAGCAGTTCTTC. It is translated as CASSYAGGPHNEQFF.

With regard to this clonotype: Compared with germline, one end of the junction differs, possibly owing to a read error. The chain joins TRBV20-1 to TRBJ2-7; D is uncertain. The CDR3 has 12 amino acids. Germline V lookup: CDR1 DFQATT, CDR2 SNEGSKA (reference sequence). The CDR3: CRAKNTDYEQYF. CDR3 bases: TGCAGGGCTAAGAACACGGATTACGAGCAGTACTTC.

This clonotype showed up just once. The rearrangement links TRBV4-1 to TRBJ2-5, with TRBD1 matching 10 bases. The J call may be in error: the DNA end matches TRBJ2-7 better. Germline-derived CDR1 and CDR2 are MGHRA and YSYEKL. There are 15 residues in the CDR3. CDR3 region: CASSQTWTGGDEQYF. The CDR3 DNA reads TGCGCCAGCAGCCAAACGTGGACAGGGGGGGACGAGCAGTACTTC.

This clonotype appeared a few times. CDR3 residues: CASSDRGRGETQYF. For the CDR3, the DNA is TGTGCCAGCAGCGACAGGGGGCGCGGGGAGACCCAGTACTTC. The chain uses TRBV12-3 or TRBV12-4 and TRBJ2-5; 10 bases match TRBD1. V was pared by 6 bases and J by 5 bases, with 6 bases of the junction left unmatched. This CDR3 spans 14 amino acids.

The V and J genes are TRBV7-2 and TRBJ1-1; D gene uncertain. V was trimmed by 3 bases and J by 2 bases, leaving 4 bases between them. Germline V CDR1 and CDR2: SGHTA, FQGNSA. This CDR3 comprises 12 residues. CDR3 sequence reads: CASSFHNTEAFF. CDR3 coding DNA: TGTGCCAGCAGCTTCCACAACACTGAAGCTTTCTTT.

Only a few counts were recorded for this clonotype. This chain connects TRBV6-4 to TRBJ2-2, with D possibly being TRBD2 (8 bases). The V gene's germline CDR1 is MRHNA and CDR2 SNTAGT. V lost 5 bases and J 4 bases, leaving 14 bases between the germline ends. This CDR3 has 15 residues. Here the CDR3 reads CASSYSGDSTGELFF. The DNA of the CDR3 is TGTGCCAGCAGTTATAGCGGGGACAGCACCGGGGAGCTGTTTTTT.